The clone carrying this TCR beta chain was found a few times. The antigen remains unidentified. This sample stems from a study of identical twins. Findings and limits, study-wide: The more abundant beta clonotypes in cord blood had fewer insertions, and memory repertoires did not show this. An excess of low generation probability was shown by twin-shared out-of-frame alpha sequences.

Via MiXCR, TCRdb re-called the 5' RACE reads, giving one row per CDR3 protein. The sample shows about 810,000 distinct CDR3 sequences, 9% to 15% of them seen only once. V lost 6 bases to trimming and J lost 4 bases, with 10 bases between them. The CDR3 sequence is 12 residues long. CDR1 MDHEN and CDR2 SYDVKM come from the germline V gene. The donors were all healthy and Caucasian. These sequences were also reported in another study, on yellow fever vaccine responses in identical twins. As reported in that work: The authors reported partly convergent, partly personalized vaccine responses in identical twins.

The sample was PBMCs. This TCR came from a woman between 18 and 29 years old in good health. The chain couples TRBV28 to TRBJ2-7; TRBD1 might be the D (5 bases). CDR3: CASRPPGYEQYF. CDR3 coding DNA: TGTGCCAGCAGACCCCCAGGGTACGAGCAGTACTTC.